The 14 T cell receptor beta chains presented below share a single source sample, sequenced in a study of regulatory T cells in long-lasting Graves disease. Time point: newly diagnosed GD, antithyroid drugs for less than 3 months. PBMCs were the source of the RNA used for TCR sequencing. Researchers made TCR beta libraries by using iRepertoire HTBI primers and running Arm-PCR on CDR3 regions. MiXCR was run by TCRdb on the multiplex PCR reads, yielding one entry per CDR3 protein. Among 530,000 or so distinct CDR3 sequences listed, less than 15% were seen once. This same sample was also part of a study on T cells in Graves' hyperthyroidism and ophthalmopathy.

The sequencing here drew on peripheral blood mononuclear cells (PBMCs), taken at new diagnosis, from a patient treated with antithyroid drugs. These receptors were obtained from a man aged 30-40 years with Graves disease.

This clonotype came up many times. V usage is TRBV30 and J usage is TRBJ1-4; 7 bases match TRBD1. Germline loops: CDR1 GTSNPN, CDR2 SVGIG (reference sequence). Trimming removed 1 base from V and 8 bases from J; junction bases left unmatched: 4. The CDR3 length is 13 residues. The CDR3 is CAWSAGTAEKLFF. The CDR3, as DNA: TGTGCCTGGAGTGCCGGGACAGCCGAAAAACTGTTTTTT.

The CDR3 reads CSAGRSGRRRTDTQYF. The CDR3 DNA reads as TGCAGTGCTGGGCGTAGCGGGAGGAGGAGAACAGATACGCAGTATTTT. The rearrangement uses TRBV20-1 and TRBJ2-3; 10 nucleotides line up with TRBD2. V shed 5 bases, J shed 3 bases, and the junction held 11 bases outside the gene matches. Per germline, CDR1 DFQATT and CDR2 SNEGSKA (reference sequence). The CDR3 is 16 residues long.

On this clonotype: This may come from a read error, since a much larger clone is one base off. This chain joins TRBV20-1 and TRBJ2-1; D remains ambiguous. The CDR3 is 10 residues long. The ends were cut back, 3 bases at V and 9 bases at J, with 6 bases in the middle. CDR1 is DFQATT, CDR2 SNEGSKA, per germline (reference sequence). CDR3 loop: CSASFSEQFF. CDR3 in DNA: TGCAGTGCTAGCTTCAGTGAGCAGTTCTTC.

The table lists this clonotype with a few counts. The chain uses TRBV5-1 and TRBJ2-5, with 9 bases that match TRBD2. The CDR3 is 16 amino acids. With V trimmed by 3 bases and J by 1 base, 7 bases remained unmatched. Germline values: CDR1 SGHRS, CDR2 YFSETQ. The CDR3: CASSSLVAGVQETQYF. The CDR3 coding sequence is TGCGCCAGCAGCTCCCTCGTAGCGGGAGTCCAAGAGACCCAGTACTTC.

This clonotype was counted a few times. The genes are TRBV4-1 and TRBJ1-4; 9 bases are a match to TRBD1. The CDR3 runs to 14 residues. Germline V CDR1 and CDR2: MGHRA, YSYEKL. V dropped 5 bases and J dropped 4; count of bases not matched to a gene: 2. This CDR3 is CASSGTGINEKLFF. The CDR3 DNA sequence: TGCGCCAGCAGCGGGACAGGGATTAATGAAAAACTGTTTTTT.

This rearrangement joins TRBV20-1 to TRBJ2-5, with TRBD2 matching over 8 bases. CDR1 DFQATT and CDR2 SNEGSKA come from the germline V gene (reference sequence). The CDR3 runs to 15 residues. V shed 5 bases, J shed 7 bases, and the junction held 15 bases outside the gene matches. CDR3: CSAVGTGTRWSTQYF. As DNA, the CDR3 is TGCAGTGCTGTGGGGACCGGGACTAGATGGTCGACCCAGTACTTC.

The sample holds many counts of this clonotype. The genes are TRBV24-1 and TRBJ1-2; the match to TRBD1 covers 10 bases. The V gene end was trimmed by 9 bases and the J gene end by 8 bases; junction bases not matched to a gene: 14. The CDR3 is made up of 15 amino acids. CDR1 and CDR2 from the germline V gene are KGHDR and SFDVKD. CDR3: CATAGQGRPLYGYTF. The DNA of the CDR3 is TGTGCCACCGCGGGACAGGGGCGCCCCTTATACGGCTACACCTTC.

This clonotype was observed a few times. The chain is built from TRBV7-6 and TRBJ1-5, with D possibly matching TRBD1 (5 bases). The CDR3 is made up of 14 amino acids. Trimming removed 5 bases at V and 7 bases at J, with 15 bases between. Per the germline V gene, CDR1 is SGHVS and CDR2 is FNYEAQ. CDR3 sequence reads: CASSRTLGGQPQHF. CDR3 nucleotides: TGTGCCAGCAGCCGAACCCTGGGGGGGCAGCCCCAGCATTTT.

A note on this clonotype: A much larger clonotype is one base distant, so this may be a read error. The chain uses TRBV10-3 and TRBJ1-3; D call uncertain. CDR1 ENHRY and CDR2 SYGVKD come from the germline V gene. Trimming stripped 7 bases from V and 8 bases from J, with 18 bases between. The CDR3 covers 14 residues. This CDR3 reads CAIKPANEVDTIYF. The DNA for the CDR3 is TGTGCCATCAAGCCGGCCAACGAAGTGGACACCATATATTTT.

This clonotype was picked up many times. The chain uses TRBV29-1 and TRBJ2-2; 7 nucleotides line up with TRBD2. The germline V gene encodes CDR1 SQVTM and CDR2 ANQGSEA. V lost 7 bases and J lost 2; bases outside the gene matches: 4. The CDR3 length is 13 residues. DNA of the CDR3: TGCAGCGCCCAGACTAGCAACACCGGGGAGCTGTTTTTT. As protein: CSAQTSNTGELFF.

This clonotype appeared many times. The chain carries TRBV3-1 and TRBJ2-1; TRBD2 agrees at 7 bases. This CDR3 has 16 amino acids. Unmatched junction bases numbered 2, after V lost 0 bases and J lost 0 bases. From germline, CDR1 is LGHDT and CDR2 YNNKEL (reference sequence). CDR3 nucleotide sequence: TGTGCCAGCAGCCAAGATCTAGCGGACTCCTACAATGAGCAGTTCTTC. This gives the protein CASSQDLADSYNEQFF.

The count of this clonotype is one. This may arise from a read error, as a much more abundant clone is one base away. V usage is TRBV7-7 and J usage is TRBJ2-5; perhaps D is TRBD1 or TRBD2 (5 bases each). This CDR3 spans 14 amino acids. Germline-derived CDR1 and CDR2 are SSHAT and FNYEAQ (reference sequence). Between the trimmed V and J ends, which lost 4 bases and 2 bases, there was a span of 11 bases. CDR3 amino acids: CASSSGATQETQYF. The DNA for the CDR3 is TGTGCCAGCAGCTCCGGGGCGACACAAGAGACCCAGTACTTC.

As to this clonotype: This may be a read error, as it is one base from a much larger clone. The CDR3 here is CSAISFQEAQYF. The CDR3 nucleotides read TGCAGTGCTATATCTTTTCAAGAGGCCCAGTACTTC. The chain joins TRBV20-1 to TRBJ2-1; D not certain. The end of the DNA is better explained by TRBJ2-5, so the J call may be wrong. Per germline, CDR1 DFQATT and CDR2 SNEGSKA (reference sequence). The CDR3 totals 12 residues.

The chain recombines TRBV19 with TRBJ1-4; tentatively, D is TRBD1 (6 bases). The V gene's germline CDR1 is LNHDA and CDR2 SQIVND (reference sequence). V was trimmed by 7 bases and J by 7 bases, leaving 19 bases between them. This CDR3 has 15 residues. CDR3 coding DNA: TGTGCCAGTACTAAGACCGGGACAATATTTGAAAAACTGTTTTTT. Translated, it gives CASTKTGTIFEKLFF.